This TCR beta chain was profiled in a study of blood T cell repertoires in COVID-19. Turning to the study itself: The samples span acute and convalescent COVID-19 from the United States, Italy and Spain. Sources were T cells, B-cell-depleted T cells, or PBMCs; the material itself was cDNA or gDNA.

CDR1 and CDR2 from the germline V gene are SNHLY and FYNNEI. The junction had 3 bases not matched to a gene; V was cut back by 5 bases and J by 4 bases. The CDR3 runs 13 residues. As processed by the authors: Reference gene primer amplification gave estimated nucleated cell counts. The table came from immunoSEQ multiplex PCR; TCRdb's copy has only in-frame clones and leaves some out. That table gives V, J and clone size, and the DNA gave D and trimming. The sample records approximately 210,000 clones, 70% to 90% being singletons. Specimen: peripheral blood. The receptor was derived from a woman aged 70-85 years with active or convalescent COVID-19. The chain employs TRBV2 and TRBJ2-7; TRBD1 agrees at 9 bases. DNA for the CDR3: TGTGCCAGCAGTTACAGGGGGCCATACGAGCAGTACTTC. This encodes CASSYRGPYEQYF.